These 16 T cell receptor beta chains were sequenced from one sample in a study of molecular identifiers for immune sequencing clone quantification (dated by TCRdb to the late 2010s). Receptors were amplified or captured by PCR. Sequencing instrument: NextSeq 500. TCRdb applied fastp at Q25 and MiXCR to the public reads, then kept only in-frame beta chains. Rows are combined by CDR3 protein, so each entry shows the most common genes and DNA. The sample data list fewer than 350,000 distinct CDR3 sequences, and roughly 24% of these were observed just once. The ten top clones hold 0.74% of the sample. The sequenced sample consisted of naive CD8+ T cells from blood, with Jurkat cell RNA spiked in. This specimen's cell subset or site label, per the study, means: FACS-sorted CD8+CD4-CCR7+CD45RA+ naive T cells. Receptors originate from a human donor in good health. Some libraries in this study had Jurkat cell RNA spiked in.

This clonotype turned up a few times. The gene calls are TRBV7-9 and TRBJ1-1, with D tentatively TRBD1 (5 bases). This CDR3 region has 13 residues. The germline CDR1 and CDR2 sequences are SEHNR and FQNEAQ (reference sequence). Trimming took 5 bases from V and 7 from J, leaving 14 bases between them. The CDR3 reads CASSPPRDREAFF. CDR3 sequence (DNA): TGTGCCAGCAGCCCCCCCCGGGACCGTGAAGCTTTCTTT.

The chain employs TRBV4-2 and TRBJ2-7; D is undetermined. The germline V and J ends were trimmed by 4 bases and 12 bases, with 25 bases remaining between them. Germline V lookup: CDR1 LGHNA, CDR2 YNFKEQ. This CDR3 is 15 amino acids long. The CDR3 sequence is CASSPEEANGYAPYF. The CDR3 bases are TGTGCCAGCAGCCCAGAAGAGGCGAACGGGTACGCGCCGTACTTC.

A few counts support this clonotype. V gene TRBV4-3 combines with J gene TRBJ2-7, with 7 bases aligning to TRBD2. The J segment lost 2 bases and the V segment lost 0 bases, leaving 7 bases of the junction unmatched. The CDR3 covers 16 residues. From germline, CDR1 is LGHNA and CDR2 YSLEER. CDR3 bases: TGCGCCAGCAGCCAAGATACGGGAGGTTCCGCCTACGAGCAGTACTTC. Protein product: CASSQDTGGSAYEQYF.

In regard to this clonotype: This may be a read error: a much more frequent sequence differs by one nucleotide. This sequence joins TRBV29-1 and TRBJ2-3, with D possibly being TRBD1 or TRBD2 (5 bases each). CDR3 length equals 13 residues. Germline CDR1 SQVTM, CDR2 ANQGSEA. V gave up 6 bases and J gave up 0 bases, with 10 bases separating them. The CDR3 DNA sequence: TGCAGCGTCGGGACCTATAGCACAGATACGCAGTATTTT. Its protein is CSVGTYSTDTQYF.

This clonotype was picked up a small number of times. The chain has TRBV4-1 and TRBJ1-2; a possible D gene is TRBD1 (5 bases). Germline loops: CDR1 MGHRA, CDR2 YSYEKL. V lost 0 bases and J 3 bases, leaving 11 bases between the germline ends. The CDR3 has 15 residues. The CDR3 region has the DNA TGCGCCAGCAGCCAAGAGACAGTTTCTTACTATGGCTACACCTTC. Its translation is CASSQETVSYYGYTF.

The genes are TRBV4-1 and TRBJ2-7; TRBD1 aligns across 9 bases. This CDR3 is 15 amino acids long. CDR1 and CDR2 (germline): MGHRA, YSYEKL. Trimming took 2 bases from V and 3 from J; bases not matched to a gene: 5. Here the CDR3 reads CASSQSGQGFYEQYF. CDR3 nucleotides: TGCGCCAGCAGCCAATCGGGACAGGGTTTCTACGAGCAGTACTTC.

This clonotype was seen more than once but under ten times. CDR3 sequence (DNA): TGTGCCAGTAGTATATCGGGGGCGGCTGGAAACACCATATATTTT. Translated, it gives CASSISGAAGNTIYF. The chain joins TRBV19 to TRBJ1-3, with a weak D call TRBD1 (6 bases). The CDR3 runs 15 residues. Trimming pared 2 bases from V and 2 bases from J, leaving 10 bases between. Germline CDR1 and CDR2: LNHDA and SQIVND (reference sequence).

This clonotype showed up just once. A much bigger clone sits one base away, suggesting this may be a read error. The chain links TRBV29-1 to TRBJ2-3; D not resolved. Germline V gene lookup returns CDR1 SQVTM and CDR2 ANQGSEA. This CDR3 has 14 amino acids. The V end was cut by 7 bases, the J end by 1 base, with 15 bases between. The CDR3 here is CSGRILPRTDTQYF. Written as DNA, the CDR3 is TGCAGCGGAAGGATCCTACCACGCACAGATACGCAGTATTTT.

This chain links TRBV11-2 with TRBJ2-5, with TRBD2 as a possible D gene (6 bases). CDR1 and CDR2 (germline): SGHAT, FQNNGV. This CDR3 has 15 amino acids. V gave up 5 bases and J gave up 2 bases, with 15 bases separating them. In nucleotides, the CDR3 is TGTGCCAGCAGCCCAGTCGGGAGAGGACAAGAGACCCAGTACTTC. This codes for CASSPVGRGQETQYF.

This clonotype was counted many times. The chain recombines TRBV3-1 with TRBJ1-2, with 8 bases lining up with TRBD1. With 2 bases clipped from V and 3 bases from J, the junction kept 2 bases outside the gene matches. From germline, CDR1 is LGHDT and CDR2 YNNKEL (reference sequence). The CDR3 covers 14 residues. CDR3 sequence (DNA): TGTGCCAGCAGCCAACAGGACAGGGACTATGGCTACACCTTC. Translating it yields CASSQQDRDYGYTF.

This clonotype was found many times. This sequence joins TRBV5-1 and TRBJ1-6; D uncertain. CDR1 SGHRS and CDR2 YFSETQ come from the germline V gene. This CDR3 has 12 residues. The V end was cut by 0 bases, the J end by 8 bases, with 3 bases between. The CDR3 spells CASSLGDSPLHF. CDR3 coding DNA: TGCGCCAGCAGCTTGGGTGATTCACCCCTCCACTTT.

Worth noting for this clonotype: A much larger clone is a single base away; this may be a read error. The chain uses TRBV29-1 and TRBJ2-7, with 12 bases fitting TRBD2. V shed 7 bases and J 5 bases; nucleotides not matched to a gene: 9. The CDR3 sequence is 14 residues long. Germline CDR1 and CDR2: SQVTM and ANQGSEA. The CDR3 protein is CSARLAGVAHEQYF. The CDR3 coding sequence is TGCAGCGCTAGACTAGCGGGGGTCGCCCACGAGCAGTACTTC.

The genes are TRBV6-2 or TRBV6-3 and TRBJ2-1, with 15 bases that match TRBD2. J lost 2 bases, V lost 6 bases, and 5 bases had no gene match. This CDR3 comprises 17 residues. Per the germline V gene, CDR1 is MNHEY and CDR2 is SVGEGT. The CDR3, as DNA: TGTGCCAGCAGAGCGGGACTAGCGGGGGGTACCTACAATGAGCAGTTCTTC. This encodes CASRAGLAGGTYNEQFF.

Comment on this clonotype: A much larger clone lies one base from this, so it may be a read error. CDR3 sequence reads: CASSPWVDRSYGYTF. CDR3 DNA: TGTGCCAGCAGCCCGTGGGTGGACAGGAGCTATGGCTACACCTTC. J is TRBJ1-2 and V is TRBV5-3; 7 bases map to TRBD1. TRBV5-3 is an open reading frame whose function is uncertain. V lost 8 bases, J lost 4 bases, and 14 bases stayed unmatched. CDR3 length: 15 amino acids.

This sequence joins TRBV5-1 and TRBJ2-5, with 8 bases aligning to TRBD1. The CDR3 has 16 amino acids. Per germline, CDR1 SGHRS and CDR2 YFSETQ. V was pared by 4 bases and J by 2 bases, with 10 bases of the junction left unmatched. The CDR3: CASSPGQGGGQETQYF. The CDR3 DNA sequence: TGCGCCAGCAGCCCCGGACAGGGTGGAGGGCAAGAGACCCAGTACTTC.

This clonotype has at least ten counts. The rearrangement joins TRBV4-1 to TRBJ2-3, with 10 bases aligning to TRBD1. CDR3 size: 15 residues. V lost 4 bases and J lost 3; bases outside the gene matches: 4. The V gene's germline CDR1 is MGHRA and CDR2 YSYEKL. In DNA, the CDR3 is TGCGCCAGCAGCCGAGGGACAGGGGTGACAGATACGCAGTATTTT. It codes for CASSRGTGVTDTQYF.